The table lists the clone carrying this T cell receptor beta chain with a count of one. This entry belongs to a study of blood T cell repertoires in COVID-19. Study as a whole: Acute and convalescent COVID-19 specimens originated in the United States, Italy and Spain.

Generated by immunoSEQ multiplex PCR, the TCRdb table keeps only in-frame clones and is missing some. The sample lists 75,000 or so clones, around 84% occurring once. Germline V gene lookup returns CDR1 SGHVS and CDR2 FNYEAQ. The CDR3 is 15 residues long. V was clipped by 5 bases and J by 6 bases; unmatched bases: 6. The material sequenced was peripheral blood. The genes are TRBV7-6 and TRBJ1-5; 11 bases fit TRBD1. The sequence was collected from a woman in her 70s with acute or convalescent COVID-19. CDR3 sequence: CASSPRTGGGQPQHF. DNA of the CDR3: TGTGCCAGCAGCCCCCGGACAGGGGGCGGTCAGCCCCAGCATTTT. The full variable domain, completed using reference TRBV7-6 and TRBJ1-5, is GAGVSQSPRYKVTKRGQDVALRCDPISGHVSLYWYRQALGQGPEFLTYFNYEAQQDKSGLPNDRFSAERPEGSISTLTIQRTEQRDSAMYRCASSPRTGGGQPQHFGDGTRLSIL.